A single sample is the source of the 23 T cell receptor beta chains below, sequenced in a study of cytomegalovirus exposure and HLA in healthy donors. Both 60 Vbeta primers and 13 Jbeta primers went into the PCR. Using immunoSEQ multiplex PCR, the repertoire was profiled, and TCRdb retains in-frame clones only, with some absent. Among roughly 200,000 clones listed, around 89% were seen once. The sample comprised PBMCs. The source of these receptors is a woman between 18 and 29 years old in good health and CMV-seronegative.

J is TRBJ1-4 and V is TRBV2, with D tentatively TRBD1 (5 bases). V was shortened by 5 bases and J by 14 bases, with 12 bases between the two germline ends. Germline V gene data show CDR1 as SNHLY and CDR2 as FYNNEI. The CDR3 is made up of 11 amino acids. CDR3 DNA: TGTGCCAGCAGTCCGCGGGGGGGGCTGTTTTTT. Protein sequence: CASSPRGGLFF.

This chain uses TRBV5-1 with TRBJ2-3; D is undetermined. The germline V gene has CDR1 SGHRS and CDR2 YFSETQ. The CDR3 extends over 18 amino acids. The ends were cut back, 0 bases at V and 4 bases at J, with 21 bases in the middle. The CDR3 protein is CASSLVATKTRSSDTQYF. CDR3 nucleotide sequence: TGCGCCAGCAGCTTGGTAGCTACAAAGACGAGATCATCAGATACGCAGTATTTT. The full variable domain, its missing parts supplied by reference TRBV5-1 and TRBJ2-3, is KAGVTQTPRYLIKTRGQQVTLSCSPISGHRSVSWYQQTPGQGLQFLFEYFSETQRNKGNFPGRFSGRQFSNSRSEMNVSTLELGDSALYLCASSLVATKTRSSDTQYFGPGTRLTVL.

The chain joins TRBV6-1 to TRBJ2-5; no clear D. Between the trimmed V and J ends, which lost 6 bases and 13 bases, there was a span of 6 bases. Per germline, CDR1 MNHNS and CDR2 SASEGT. The CDR3 runs to 8 residues. The CDR3 loop reads CASSPSYF. As DNA, the CDR3 is TGTGCCAGCAGCCCATCGTACTTC.

The chain couples TRBV5-4 to TRBJ2-3; a weak D match, TRBD2 (5 bases). This CDR3 spans 13 amino acids. The germline gives CDR1 SGHNT, CDR2 YYREEE (reference sequence). Trimming cost V 4 bases and J 6 bases, with 12 bases left between them. CDR3 in amino acids: CASSGDSGDTQYF. The CDR3 coding sequence is TGTGCCAGCAGCGGCGACTCGGGGGATACGCAGTATTTT.

This rearrangement joins TRBV11-2 to TRBJ2-7; D perhaps matches TRBD1 (6 bases). CDR3 size: 12 residues. V was trimmed by 5 bases and J by 3 bases, leaving 8 bases between them. Germline CDR1 is SGHAT and CDR2 is FQNNGV. As DNA, the CDR3 is TGTGCCAGCAGCCTACAGGGCTACGAGCAGTACTTC. It specifies CASSLQGYEQYF. Full variable domain (remainder filled in from reference TRBV11-2 and TRBJ2-7): EAGVAQSPRYKIIEKRQSVAFWCNPISGHATLYWYQQILGQGPKLLIQFQNNGVVDDSQLPKDRFSAERLKGVDSTLKIQPAKLEDSAVYLCASSLQGYEQYFGPGTRLTVT.

The rearrangement joins TRBV7-6 to TRBJ2-5; D unclear. CDR1 and CDR2 (germline): SGHVS, FNYEAQ. The CDR3 totals 13 residues. V was clipped by 1 base and J by 5 bases, with 8 bases between them. CDR3 in DNA: TGTGCCAGCAGCTTAGATTTGTCGGAGACCCAGTACTTC. Residues: CASSLDLSETQYF. Full variable domain (remainder filled in from reference TRBV7-6 and TRBJ2-5): GAGVSQSPRYKVTKRGQDVALRCDPISGHVSLYWYRQALGQGPEFLTYFNYEAQQDKSGLPNDRFSAERPEGSISTLTIQRTEQRDSAMYRCASSLDLSETQYFGPGTRLLVL.

The V and J genes are TRBV6-5 and TRBJ2-3, with 8 bases identical to TRBD2. This CDR3 is built from 15 residues. The germline V gene encodes CDR1 MNHEY and CDR2 SVGAGI. V lost 4 bases and J lost 6; bases outside the gene matches: 9. The CDR3 loop reads CASSFRRGAGDTQYF. In DNA, the CDR3 is TGTGCCAGCAGTTTCAGGCGGGGGGCGGGGGATACGCAGTATTTT.

This clone was seen just once. The chain couples TRBV7-7 to TRBJ2-2; TRBD1 might be the D (5 bases). V lost 2 bases, J lost 5 bases, and 6 bases lay in between. From germline, CDR1 is SSHAT and CDR2 FNYEAQ (reference sequence). CDR3 length: 13 residues. CDR3 coding DNA: TGTGCCAGCAGCTTACAGGGTACCGGGGAGCTGTTTTTT. Translated, it gives CASSLQGTGELFF.

There are a few counts of this clone. The chain joins TRBV5-1 to TRBJ2-1; TRBD2 is a possible D gene (6 bases). The CDR3 totals 15 residues. Trimming took off 0 bases at V and 7 bases at J, with 14 bases between the two ends. Germline V gene lookup returns CDR1 SGHRS and CDR2 YFSETQ. Here the CDR3 DNA reads TGCGCCAGCAGCTTGGATGTGGGGGGATGGAATGAGCAGTTCTTC. It yields the protein CASSLDVGGWNEQFF.

The V call is TRBV13, the J call TRBJ2-1; the D is unclear. Germline CDR1 reads PRHDT; CDR2 reads FYEKMQ (reference sequence). V was trimmed by 5 bases and J by 7 bases, leaving 9 bases between them. This CDR3 comprises 12 residues. CDR3 DNA: TGTGCCAGCAGCCGGAACGGGAATGAGCAGTTCTTC. As protein: CASSRNGNEQFF.

The chain recombines TRBV19 with TRBJ2-5; D is perhaps TRBD2 (6 bases). Per the germline V gene, CDR1 is LNHDA and CDR2 is SQIVND (reference sequence). V was pared by 1 base and J by 3 bases, with 9 bases between. The CDR3 sequence is 14 residues long. CDR3 residues: CASSIAGTEETQYF. The CDR3 DNA follows: TGTGCCAGTAGTATAGCCGGGACTGAAGAGACCCAGTACTTC.

V gene TRBV29-1 combines with J gene TRBJ1-1; D may be TRBD1 (6 bases). Deletions cut 6 bases from V and 1 base from J, with 9 bases between. Germline lookup yields CDR1 SQVTM and CDR2 ANQGSEA. This CDR3 contains 12 residues. The CDR3 protein is CSVQGQNTEAFF. CDR3 coding DNA: TGCAGCGTACAGGGACAGAACACTGAAGCTTTCTTT. Looking up the rest from reference TRBV29-1 and TRBJ1-1 gives the full variable domain: SAVISQKPSRDICQRGTSLTIQCQVDSQVTMMFWYRQQPGQSLTLIATANQGSEATYESGFVIDKFPISRPNLTFSTLTVSNMSPEDSSIYLCSVQGQNTEAFFGQGTRLTVV.

This chain joins TRBV5-1 and TRBJ1-5, with 9 positions matching TRBD1. Germline-derived CDR1 and CDR2 are SGHRS and YFSETQ. V dropped 4 bases and J dropped 6; count of bases not matched to a gene: 8. The CDR3 length is 15 residues. The CDR3 bases are TGCGCCAGCAGCAAAGATGGACAGGGGATTCAGCCCCAGCATTTT. This gives the protein CASSKDGQGIQPQHF. The full variable domain, completed using reference TRBV5-1 and TRBJ1-5, is KAGVTQTPRYLIKTRGQQVTLSCSPISGHRSVSWYQQTPGQGLQFLFEYFSETQRNKGNFPGRFSGRQFSNSRSEMNVSTLELGDSALYLCASSKDGQGIQPQHFGDGTRLSIL.

The V and J genes are TRBV9 and TRBJ2-5, with TRBD2 as a possible D gene (7 bases). V lost 0 bases and J lost 3, with 12 bases in between. The CDR3 spans 15 residues. The germline V gene encodes CDR1 SGDLS and CDR2 YYNGEE. CDR3 nucleotide sequence: TGTGCCAGCAGCGTAGGGGGGGGGCCGAAAGAGACCCAGTACTTC. Translation gives CASSVGGGPKETQYF.

Concerning this clone: The same CDR3 arises from other DNA sequences in this sample as well. The V and J genes are TRBV27 and TRBJ2-7; TRBD2 aligns across 12 bases. This CDR3 contains 15 residues. Germline lookup yields CDR1 MNHEY and CDR2 SMNVEV (reference sequence). V trimming: 3 bases; J trimming: 3 bases; junction bases outside the gene matches: 3. The CDR3 nucleotides read TGTGCCAGCAGTTTGGGACTAGCGGGTATCTACGAGCAGTACTTC. Translated: CASSLGLAGIYEQYF.

The CDR3 spells CASSVDGGGLAYEQYF. The CDR3 nucleotides are TGTGCCAGCAGCGTAGACGGCGGGGGCCTTGCGTACGAGCAGTACTTC. J is TRBJ2-7 and V is TRBV9, with D possibly TRBD2 on 7 matching bases. This CDR3 comprises 16 residues. The germline V gene has CDR1 SGDLS and CDR2 YYNGEE. Trimming pared 0 bases from V and 4 bases from J, leaving 17 bases between.

The chain couples TRBV20-1 to TRBJ2-3; tentatively, D is TRBD1 (6 bases). Trimming removed 2 bases at V and 6 bases at J, with 6 bases between. CDR3 size: 11 residues. The germline CDR1 and CDR2 sequences are DFQATT and SNEGSKA (reference sequence). The CDR3 reads CSARRGDTQYF. The CDR3 DNA is TGCAGTGCTAGAAGGGGGGATACGCAGTATTTT.

This CDR3 is CASSTRAGYGYTF. CDR3 coding DNA: TGCGCCAGCAGCACCAGGGCAGGCTATGGCTACACCTTC. The chain recombines TRBV4-1 with TRBJ1-2; D might be TRBD1 (5 bases). V gave up 5 bases and J gave up 4 bases, with 11 bases separating them. This CDR3 spans 13 amino acids. Germline CDR1 and CDR2: MGHRA and YSYEKL.

The rearrangement uses TRBV7-9 and TRBJ1-2, with D possibly matching TRBD1 (6 bases). Germline CDR1 is SEHNR and CDR2 is FQNEAQ (reference sequence). V dropped 3 bases and J dropped 4 bases, with 12 bases sitting between them. The CDR3 spans 14 residues. The CDR3 region is CASSFGRGGYGYTF. The CDR3 coding sequence is TGTGCCAGCAGCTTTGGCAGGGGTGGCTATGGCTACACCTTC.

The chain is built from TRBV12-2 and TRBJ1-2; whether TRBD1, the table's D call, matches the DNA was not checked. TRBV12-2 is termed a pseudogene. This CDR3 has 15 amino acids. CDR3 in amino acids: CASRSQSHARYGYTF. The CDR3 bases are TGTGCAAGTCGCTCTCAGTCCCATGCTCGCTATGGCTACACCTTC.

The rearrangement uses TRBV29-1 and TRBJ2-5; D perhaps matches TRBD1 (8 bases). The V gene lost 2 bases and the J gene lost 2 bases, with 12 bases spanning the gap. Germline CDR1 SQVTM, CDR2 ANQGSEA. This CDR3 has 14 residues. CDR3 nucleotide sequence: TGCAGCGTTGAACCACAGGGGGGGCAAGAGACCCAGTACTTC. This translates into CSVEPQGGQETQYF. The full variable domain, with the rest looked up from reference TRBV29-1 and TRBJ2-5, is SAVISQKPSRDICQRGTSLTIQCQVDSQVTMMFWYRQQPGQSLTLIATANQGSEATYESGFVIDKFPISRPNLTFSTLTVSNMSPEDSSIYLCSVEPQGGQETQYFGPGTRLLVL.

The chain is built from TRBV7-9 and TRBJ2-5; D might be TRBD2 (6 bases). TRBJ2-7 explains the end of the DNA better; the J call may be wrong. Germline loops: CDR1 SEHNR, CDR2 FQNEAQ (reference sequence). The CDR3 extends over 15 amino acids. The CDR3 loop reads CASSLDGGISYEQYF. Here the CDR3 DNA reads TGTGCCAGCAGCTTAGACGGAGGGATTAGCTACGAGCAGTACTTC.

The chain recombines TRBV11-3 with TRBJ1-4; possible D gene TRBD1, 6 bases. This CDR3 contains 15 residues. The ends were cut back, 2 bases at V and 4 bases at J, with 11 bases in the middle. The germline V gene encodes CDR1 SGHNT and CDR2 YENEEA. In DNA form, the CDR3 reads TGTGCCAGCAGCTTACGGTGGGGGCTTAATGAAAAACTGTTTTTT. It yields the protein CASSLRWGLNEKLFF.